This passage covers 5 T cell receptor beta chains from one sample sequenced in a study of blood T cell repertoires in COVID-19 (TCRdb year 2020). The library was built by means of the immunoSEQ multiplex PCR assay. What TCRdb holds here is the immuneACCESS table cut down to in-frame rearrangements. Part of the clones is not present; checked against another copy, under half of the missing clones reflect an unresolved V gene, and the others are unexplained. The sample table records about 190,000 clones; 89% of these occur just once. Around 7% of the sample comes from the top ten. The specimen sequenced was peripheral blood. The receptors stem from a man aged 40-55 years with acute or convalescent COVID-19.

The V and J genes are TRBV7-9 and TRBJ2-7; D unresolved. This CDR3 has 14 residues. The ends were cut back, 1 base at V and 3 bases at J, with 10 bases in the middle. Germline CDR1 SEHNR, CDR2 FQNEAQ (reference sequence). The CDR3 loop is CASSLGQAIYEQYF. CDR3 sequence (DNA): TGTGCCAGCAGCTTAGGCCAGGCCATCTACGAGCAGTACTTC.

CDR3 coding DNA: TGTGCCAGCAGTTACTGGAGGGGATCTGGAAACACCATATATTTT. Its translation: CASSYWRGSGNTIYF. The V and J genes are TRBV6-5 and TRBJ1-3; a weak D match, TRBD1 (5 bases). The germline V and J ends were trimmed by 1 base and 1 base, with 8 bases remaining between them. This CDR3 is 15 amino acids long. Germline V CDR1 and CDR2: MNHEY, SVGAGI.

The chain employs TRBV10-3 and TRBJ1-1; D is undetermined. Trimming pared 2 bases from V and 0 bases from J, leaving 7 bases between. Germline V gene data show CDR1 as ENHRY and CDR2 as SYGVKD. CDR3 length equals 14 residues. CDR3 in amino acids: CAISEEFLNTEAFF. The CDR3 DNA reads TGTGCCATCAGTGAGGAGTTTCTGAACACTGAAGCTTTCTTT.

The chain joins TRBV2 to TRBJ1-1, with D uncertain. This CDR3 spans 13 amino acids. Trimming left V 10 bases short and J 2 bases short, with 14 bases between. From germline, CDR1 is SNHLY and CDR2 FYNNEI. CDR3 nucleotides: TGTGCCACCTCCACGAGGCCCAACACTGAAGCTTTCTTT. Encoded protein: CATSTRPNTEAFF.

The chain links TRBV29-1 to TRBJ2-7, with D tentatively TRBD1 (5 bases). Germline V lookup: CDR1 SQVTM, CDR2 ANQGSEA. Trimming removed 2 bases from V and 2 bases from J, with 10 bases in between. The CDR3 has 13 residues. CDR3 loop: CSVEFRDTYEQYF. Here the CDR3 DNA reads TGCAGCGTTGAATTCAGGGATACCTACGAGCAGTACTTC.